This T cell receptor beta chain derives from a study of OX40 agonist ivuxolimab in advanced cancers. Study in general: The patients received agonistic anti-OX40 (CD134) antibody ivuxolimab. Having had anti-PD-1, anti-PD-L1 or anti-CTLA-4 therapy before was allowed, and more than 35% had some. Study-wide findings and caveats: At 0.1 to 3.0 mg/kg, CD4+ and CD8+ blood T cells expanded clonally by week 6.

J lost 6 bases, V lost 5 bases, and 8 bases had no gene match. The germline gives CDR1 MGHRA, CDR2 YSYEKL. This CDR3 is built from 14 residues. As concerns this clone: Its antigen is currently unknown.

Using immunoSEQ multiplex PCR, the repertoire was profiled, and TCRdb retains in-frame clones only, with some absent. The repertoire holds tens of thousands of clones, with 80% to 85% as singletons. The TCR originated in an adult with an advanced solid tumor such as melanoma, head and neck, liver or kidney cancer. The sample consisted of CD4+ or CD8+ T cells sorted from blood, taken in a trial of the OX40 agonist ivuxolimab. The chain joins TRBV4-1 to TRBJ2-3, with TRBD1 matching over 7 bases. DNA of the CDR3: TGCGCCAGCAGCGTTACCTCGACAGGGGATACGCAGTATTTT. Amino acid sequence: CASSVTSTGDTQYF.